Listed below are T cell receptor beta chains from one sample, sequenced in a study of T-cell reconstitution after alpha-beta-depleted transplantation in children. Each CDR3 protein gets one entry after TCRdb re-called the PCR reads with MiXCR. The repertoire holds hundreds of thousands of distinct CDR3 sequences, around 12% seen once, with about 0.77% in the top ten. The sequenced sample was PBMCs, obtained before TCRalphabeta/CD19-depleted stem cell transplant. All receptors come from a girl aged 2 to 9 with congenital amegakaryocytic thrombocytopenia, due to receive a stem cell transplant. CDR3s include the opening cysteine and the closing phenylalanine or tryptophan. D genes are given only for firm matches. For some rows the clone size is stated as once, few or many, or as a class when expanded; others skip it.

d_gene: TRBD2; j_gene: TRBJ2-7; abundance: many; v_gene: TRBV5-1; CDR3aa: CASSLFGGSDYEQYF; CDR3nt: TGCGCCAGCAGCTTGTTTGGCGGGAGCGACTACGAGCAGTACTTC
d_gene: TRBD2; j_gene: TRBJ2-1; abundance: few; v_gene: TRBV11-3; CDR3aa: CASSHRLAGGGRSYNEQFF; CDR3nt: TGTGCCAGCAGCCACAGACTAGCGGGGGGGGGACGCTCCTACAATGAGCAGTTCTTC
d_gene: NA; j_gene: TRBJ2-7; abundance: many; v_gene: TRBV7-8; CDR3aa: CASSTVPFEQYF; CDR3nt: TGTGCCAGCAGCACGGTCCCCTTCGAGCAGTACTTC
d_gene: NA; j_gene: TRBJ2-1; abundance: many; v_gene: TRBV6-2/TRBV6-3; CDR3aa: CASRPLGAEQFF; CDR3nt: TGTGCCAGCAGACCTCTAGGGGCTGAGCAGTTCTTC
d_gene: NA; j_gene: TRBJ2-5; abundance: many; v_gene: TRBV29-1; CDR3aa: CSVERGYQETQYF; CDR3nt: TGCAGCGTTGAACGTGGGTACCAAGAGACCCAGTACTTC
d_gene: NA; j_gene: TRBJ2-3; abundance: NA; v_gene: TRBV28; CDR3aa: CASSRPATSTDTQYF; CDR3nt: TGTGCCAGCAGTCGACCGGCGACTAGCACAGATACGCAGTATTTT
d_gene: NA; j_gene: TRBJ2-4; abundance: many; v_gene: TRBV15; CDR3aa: CATSRDKGRNIQYF; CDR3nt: TGTGCCACCAGCAGAGATAAGGGCCGGAACATTCAGTACTTC
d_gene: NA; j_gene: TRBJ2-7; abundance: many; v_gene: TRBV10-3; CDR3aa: CAIRQPPSYEQYF; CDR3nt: TGTGCCATAAGACAGCCGCCCTCCTACGAGCAGTACTTC
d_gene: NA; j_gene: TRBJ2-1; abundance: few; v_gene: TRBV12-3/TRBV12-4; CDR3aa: CASSSAPGRGLNEQFF; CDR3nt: TGTGCCAGCAGTTCTGCACCGGGCCGAGGGCTCAATGAGCAGTTCTTC
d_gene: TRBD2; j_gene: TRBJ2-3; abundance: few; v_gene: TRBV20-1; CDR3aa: CSASSGLAGTDTQYF; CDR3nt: TGCAGTGCTAGCTCGGGACTAGCGGGCACAGATACGCAGTATTTT
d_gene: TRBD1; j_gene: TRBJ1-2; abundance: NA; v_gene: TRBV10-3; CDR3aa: CAITRGTSSANYGDTF; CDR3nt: TGTGCCATCACCAGGGGGACCTCCTCAGCTAACTATGGCGACACCTTC
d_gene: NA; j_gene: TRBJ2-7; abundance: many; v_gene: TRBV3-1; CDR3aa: CASSQDGPGASYEQYF; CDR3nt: TGTGCCAGCAGCCAAGATGGGCCGGGAGCGTCTTACGAGCAGTACTTC
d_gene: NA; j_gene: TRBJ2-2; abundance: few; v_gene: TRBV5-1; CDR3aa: CASSTTDTGELFF; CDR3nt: TGCGCCAGCAGCACGACAGACACCGGGGAGCTGTTTTTT
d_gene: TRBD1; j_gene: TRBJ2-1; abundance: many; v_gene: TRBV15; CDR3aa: CATSRDWGQGYNEQFF; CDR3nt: TGTGCCACCAGCAGAGATTGGGGACAGGGATACAATGAGCAGTTCTTC
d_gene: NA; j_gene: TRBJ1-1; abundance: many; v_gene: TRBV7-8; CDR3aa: CASSTLGVGTEAFF; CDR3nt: TGTGCCAGCAGCACGCTAGGGGTGGGGACTGAAGCTTTCTTT
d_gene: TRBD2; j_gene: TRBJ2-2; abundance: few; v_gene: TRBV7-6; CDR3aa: CASLRSGRQNTGELFF; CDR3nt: TGTGCCAGCTTACGTAGCGGGAGGCAGAACACCGGGGAGCTGTTTTTT
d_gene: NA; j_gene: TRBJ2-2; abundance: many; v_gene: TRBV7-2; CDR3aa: CASSLWVGELFF; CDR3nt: TGTGCCAGCAGCTTATGGGTCGGGGAGCTGTTTTTT
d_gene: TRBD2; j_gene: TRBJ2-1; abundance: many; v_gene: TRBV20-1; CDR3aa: CSARDLGGRVYNEQFF; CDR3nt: TGCAGTGCTAGAGATCTCGGCGGGAGGGTATACAATGAGCAGTTCTTC
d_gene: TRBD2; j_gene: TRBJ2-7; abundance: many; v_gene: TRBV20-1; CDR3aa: CSAQTSLLYEQYF; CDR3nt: TGCAGTGCGCAGACTAGCCTCCTCTACGAGCAGTACTTC
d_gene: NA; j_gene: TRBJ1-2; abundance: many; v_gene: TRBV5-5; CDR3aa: CASSARYYGYTF; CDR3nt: TGTGCCAGCTCCGCACGTTACTATGGCTACACCTTC
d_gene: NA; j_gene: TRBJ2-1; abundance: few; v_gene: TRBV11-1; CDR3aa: CASSLVGSGEFTYNEQFF; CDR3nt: TGTGCCAGCAGCTTAGTCGGTAGCGGAGAGTTTACCTACAATGAGCAGTTCTTC
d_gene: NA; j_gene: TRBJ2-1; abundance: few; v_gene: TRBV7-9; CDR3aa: CASSSTLLRNEQFF; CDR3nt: TGTGCCAGCAGCTCCACTTTACTTCGCAATGAGCAGTTCTTC
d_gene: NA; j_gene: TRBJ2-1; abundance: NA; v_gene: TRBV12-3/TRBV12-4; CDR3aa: CASSLSAGPGEQFF; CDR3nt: TGTGCCAGCAGTTTAAGTGCTGGGCCCGGTGAGCAGTTCTTC
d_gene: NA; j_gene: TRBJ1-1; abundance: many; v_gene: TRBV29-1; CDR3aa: CSVVLGLRSMNTEAFF; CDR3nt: TGCAGCGTGGTTTTGGGGCTTCGCTCGATGAACACTGAAGCTTTCTTT
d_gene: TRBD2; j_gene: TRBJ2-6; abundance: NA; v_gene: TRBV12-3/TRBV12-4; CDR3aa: CASSFRLAGYSGANVLTF; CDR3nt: TGTGCCAGCAGTTTCCGACTAGCGGGCTACTCTGGGGCCAACGTCCTGACTTTC
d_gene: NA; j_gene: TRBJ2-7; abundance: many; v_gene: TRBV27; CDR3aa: CASSSQGQSEQYF; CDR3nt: TGTGCCAGCAGTTCCCAGGGCCAGAGCGAGCAGTACTTC
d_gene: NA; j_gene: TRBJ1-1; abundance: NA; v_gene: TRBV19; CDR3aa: CASFSFSTEAFF; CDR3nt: TGTGCCAGTTTCTCATTTAGCACTGAAGCTTTCTTT
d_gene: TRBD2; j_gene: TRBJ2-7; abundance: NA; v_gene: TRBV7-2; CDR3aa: CASSEGLAAAYEQYF; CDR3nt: TGTGCCAGCAGCGAAGGACTAGCGGCGGCCTACGAGCAGTACTTC
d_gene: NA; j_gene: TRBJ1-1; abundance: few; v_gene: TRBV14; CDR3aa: CASSQPHDGKAFF; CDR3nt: TGTGCCAGCAGCCAACCCCACGACGGAAAAGCTTTCTTT
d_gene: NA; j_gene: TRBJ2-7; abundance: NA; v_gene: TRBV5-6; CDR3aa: CASSLGFVPGESEQYF; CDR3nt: TGTGCCAGCAGCTTGGGTTTTGTTCCGGGGGAGAGCGAGCAGTACTTC
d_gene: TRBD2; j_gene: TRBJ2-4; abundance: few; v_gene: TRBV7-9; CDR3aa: CASSFGGGRNIQYF; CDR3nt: TGTGCCAGCAGCTTCGGGGGAGGGAGGAACATTCAGTACTTC
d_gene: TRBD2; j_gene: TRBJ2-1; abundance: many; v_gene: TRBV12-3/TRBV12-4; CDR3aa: CASSSGTSGMNEQFF; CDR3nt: TGTGCCAGCAGTTCCGGGACTAGCGGGATGAATGAGCAGTTCTTC
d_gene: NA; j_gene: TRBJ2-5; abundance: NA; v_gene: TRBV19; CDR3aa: CASSIGRGETQYF; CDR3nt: TGTGCCAGTAGTATAGGACGGGGCGAGACCCAGTACTTC
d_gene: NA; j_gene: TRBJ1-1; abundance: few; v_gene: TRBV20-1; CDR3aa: CSAPGGVVQSEAFF; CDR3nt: TGCAGTGCACCCGGGGGAGTAGTTCAATCTGAAGCTTTCTTT
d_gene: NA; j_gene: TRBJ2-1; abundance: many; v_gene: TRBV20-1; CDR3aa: CSASSLSAVSHEQFF; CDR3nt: TGCAGTGCTAGTTCCCTCAGCGCTGTTAGTCATGAGCAGTTCTTC
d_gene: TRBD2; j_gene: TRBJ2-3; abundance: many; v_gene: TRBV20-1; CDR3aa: CSARASGSPGHTDTQYF; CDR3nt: TGCAGTGCTAGAGCTAGCGGGAGCCCCGGACACACAGATACGCAGTATTTT
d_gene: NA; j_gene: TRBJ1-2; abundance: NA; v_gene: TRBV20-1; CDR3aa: CSVPYGGYGYTF; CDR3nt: TGCAGTGTTCCTTACGGGGGCTATGGCTACACCTTC
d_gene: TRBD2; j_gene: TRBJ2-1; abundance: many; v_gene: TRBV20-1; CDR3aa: CSASGVFVGGPDEQFF; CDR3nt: TGCAGTGCTAGTGGGGTCTTTGTGGGAGGGCCAGATGAGCAGTTCTTC
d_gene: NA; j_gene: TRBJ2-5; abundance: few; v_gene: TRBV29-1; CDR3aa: CSVGRDSPRETQYF; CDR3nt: TGCAGCGTTGGGAGGGACTCCCCGCGGGAGACCCAGTACTTC
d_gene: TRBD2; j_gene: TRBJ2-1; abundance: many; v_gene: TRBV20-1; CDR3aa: CSVSWPLAGGREQFF; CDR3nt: TGCAGTGTTTCCTGGCCCTTAGCGGGAGGGCGGGAGCAGTTCTTC
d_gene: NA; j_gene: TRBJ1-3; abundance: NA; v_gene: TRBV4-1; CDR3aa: CASSQPGRASGNTIYF; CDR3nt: TGCGCCAGCAGCCAACCGGGACGGGCCTCTGGAAACACCATATATTTT
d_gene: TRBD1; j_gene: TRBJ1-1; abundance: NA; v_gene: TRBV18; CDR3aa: CASSEGQGWTEAFF; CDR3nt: TGTGCCAGCTCCGAGGGACAGGGTTGGACTGAAGCTTTCTTT
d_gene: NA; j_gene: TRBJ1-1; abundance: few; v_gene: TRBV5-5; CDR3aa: CASSLSVAGDTEAFF; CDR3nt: TGTGCCAGCAGCTTGTCTGTGGCCGGGGACACTGAAGCTTTCTTT
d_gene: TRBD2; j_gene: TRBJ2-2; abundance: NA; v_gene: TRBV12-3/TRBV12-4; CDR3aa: CASSLPAGLPGELFF; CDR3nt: TGTGCCAGCAGCCTCCCAGCGGGGTTACCCGGGGAGCTGTTTTTT
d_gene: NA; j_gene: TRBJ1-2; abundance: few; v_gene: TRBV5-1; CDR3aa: CASSSSVETYGYTF; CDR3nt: TGCGCCAGCAGCTCGTCGGTAGAGACCTATGGCTACACCTTC
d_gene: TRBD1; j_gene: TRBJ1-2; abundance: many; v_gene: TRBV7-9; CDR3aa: CASSETGGYGYTF; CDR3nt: TGTGCCAGCAGCGAAACAGGGGGGTATGGCTACACCTTC
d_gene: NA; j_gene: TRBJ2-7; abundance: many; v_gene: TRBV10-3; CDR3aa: CAISESVKVGYEQYF; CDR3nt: TGTGCCATCAGTGAGTCGGTTAAGGTGGGCTACGAGCAGTACTTC
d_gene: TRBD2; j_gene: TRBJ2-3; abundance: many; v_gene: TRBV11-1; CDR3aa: CASSCNLTSGCREDTQYF; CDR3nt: TGTGCCAGCAGCTGCAATTTAACTAGCGGGTGTAGGGAAGATACGCAGTATTTT
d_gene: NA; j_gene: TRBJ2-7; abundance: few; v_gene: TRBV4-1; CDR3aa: CASSQGQVSYEQYF; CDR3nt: TGCGCCAGCAGCCAAGGACAGGTTTCCTACGAGCAGTACTTC
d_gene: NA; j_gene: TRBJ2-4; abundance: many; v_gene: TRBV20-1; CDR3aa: CSARDAGTAYLAENIQYF; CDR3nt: TGCAGTGCTAGAGATGCAGGGACGGCGTATCTAGCCGAAAACATTCAGTACTTC
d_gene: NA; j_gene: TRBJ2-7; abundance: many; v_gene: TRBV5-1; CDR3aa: CASSLGSGHDEQYF; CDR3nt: TGCGCCAGCAGCTTGGGCAGCGGCCATGACGAGCAGTACTTC
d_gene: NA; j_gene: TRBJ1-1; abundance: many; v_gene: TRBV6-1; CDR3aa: CASSEWVAEAFF; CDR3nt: TGTGCCAGCAGTGAATGGGTCGCTGAAGCTTTCTTT
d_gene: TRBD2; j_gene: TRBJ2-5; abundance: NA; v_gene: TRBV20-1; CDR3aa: CSAGIAGGAETQYF; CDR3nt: TGCAGTGCTGGGATAGCGGGAGGTGCGGAGACCCAGTACTTC
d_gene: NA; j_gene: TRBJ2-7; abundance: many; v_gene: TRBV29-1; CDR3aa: CSVGPGTYEQYF; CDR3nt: TGCAGCGTTGGGCCAGGAACCTACGAGCAGTACTTC
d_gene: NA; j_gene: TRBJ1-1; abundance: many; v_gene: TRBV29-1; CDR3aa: CSATPTLNTEAFF; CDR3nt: TGCAGCGCTACCCCGACGCTGAACACTGAAGCTTTCTTT
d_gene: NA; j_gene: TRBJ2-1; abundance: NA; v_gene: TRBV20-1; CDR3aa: CSARRTAGNEQLF; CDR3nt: TGCAGTGCTAGAAGGACCGCGGGAAATGAGCAGCTCTTC
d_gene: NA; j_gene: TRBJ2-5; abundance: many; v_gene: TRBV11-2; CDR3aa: CASSFLVYRAGETQYF; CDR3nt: TGTGCCAGCAGCTTCCTTGTCTACAGGGCAGGAGAGACCCAGTACTTC